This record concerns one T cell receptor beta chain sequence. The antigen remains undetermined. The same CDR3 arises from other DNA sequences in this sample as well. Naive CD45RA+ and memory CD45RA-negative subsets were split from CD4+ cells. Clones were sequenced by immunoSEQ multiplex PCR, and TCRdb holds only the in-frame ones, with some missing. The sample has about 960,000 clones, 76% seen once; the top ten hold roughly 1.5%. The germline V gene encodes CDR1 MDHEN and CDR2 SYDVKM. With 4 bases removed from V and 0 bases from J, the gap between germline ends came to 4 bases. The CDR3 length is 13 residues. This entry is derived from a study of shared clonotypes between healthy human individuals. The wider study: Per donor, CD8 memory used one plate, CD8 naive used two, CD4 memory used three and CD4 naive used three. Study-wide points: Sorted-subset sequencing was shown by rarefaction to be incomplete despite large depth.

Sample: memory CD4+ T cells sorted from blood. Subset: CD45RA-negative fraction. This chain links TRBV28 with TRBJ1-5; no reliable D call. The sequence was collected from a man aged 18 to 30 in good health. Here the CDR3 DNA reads TGTGCCAGCAGTTCTTATAGCAATCAGCCCCAGCATTTT. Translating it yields CASSSYSNQPQHF.